A single TCR beta chain is shown here with its context. This clone was observed once. There is no known antigen for this receptor. No much larger clone exists at a distance of one base, and base qualities are not known. The record originates from a study of shared clonotypes between healthy human individuals (dated by TCRdb to 2018 to 2020). Context from the whole study: Three men and a couple of women, aged 18 to 49 years, made up the cohort. For each donor, three plates each were used for CD4 naive and CD4 memory, two plates were used for CD8 naive, and one plate was used for CD8 memory. To estimate repertoire size and how much clonotype sharing occurs between individuals, the study deeply sequenced the blood TCR repertoires of several healthy adults. To increase sequencing depth and limit assay-specific biases, different laboratories used diverse techniques to prepare libraries and sequence TCR repertoires. Per donor, leukapheresis produced somewhere between about 0.9 and 9.5 billion PBMCs.

From the germline V gene, CDR1 is KGHSH and CDR2 is LQKENI. Its CDR3 holds 13 amino acids, cysteine through phenylalanine. Just CDR3 DNA is preserved here, 39 bases in frame from base 1. A distance of 9 bases separates the germline ends of V and J, which lose 3 bases and 3 bases respectively. Using the deep immunoSEQ assay, TCR CDR3 regions were amplified from genomic DNA by multiplex PCR. Extracted genomic DNA from each cell subset was spread evenly across all wells of several immunoSEQ 96-well plates, with each plate serving as a replicate. For sorted subsets, about 210 ng of genomic DNA, equivalent to about 30,000 T cell genomes, went into each replicate PCR. The purified libraries were quantified using a Qubit 3.0 fluorometer, sized with a Bioanalyzer 2100, and then quantified again using the KAPA Library Quantification kit. Every immunoSEQ 96-well plate was sequenced on a dedicated single-read 150-cycle Illumina NextSeq 550 flow cell. The original pipeline was this. Because only junctional sequences without quality scores were contained in the immunoSEQ output, filtering matching that applied to full-length reads could not be performed. Sequences were annotated with PyIR, a Python wrapper for IgBLAST v1.9, using IMGT germline references to assign V/J genes and CDR3. Reads were removed for weak V/J assignments (E-value above 1e-6), missing CDR3, stop codons, out-of-frame junctions, or ambiguous translated residues. A V3J clonotype was defined by an identical inferred V gene, J gene, and CDR3 amino acid sequence. Percentage overlap between repertoires was computed as shared unique clonotypes divided by the size of the smaller repertoire. RTK rarefaction, the Chao1 estimator, and Recon v2.1 estimates of unobserved clonotypes were used to assess repertoire richness. Generation probabilities were computed with OLGA for all TCRbeta clonotypes obtained by the gDNA method from a few donors. Here the immuneACCESS table is served through TCRdb, limited to in-frame sequences with V and J called. Missing clones are a known gap in these copies; in checked studies unresolved V genes cover under half, and the rest lacks a known reason. D and trimming were read from the DNA, whereas the V and J calls and clone size are those reported in that table. Present in this sample are around 2,000,000 clones, roughly 94% of which were seen just once. The top ten constitute under 1.5% of the sample.

CD8 naive samples were obtained by positive selection for CCR7 among CD45RO-negative cells, yielding a CD45RA+CCR7+ population from which TemRA cells were excluded. The donors were healthy, HIV-negative adults with no recently reported acute infections or vaccinations. All donors were Caucasian adults living in Nashville, Tennessee, USA. Blood was obtained by leukapheresis, after which PBMCs were separated by Ficoll-Histopaque density gradient centrifugation and cryopreserved in liquid nitrogen vapor phase. Analytical flow cytometry was used to check the purity and quantity of each magnetically sorted T cell population. Each sorted fraction had its genomic DNA isolated and then quantified by UV absorbance on a Nanodrop 2000c. Findings and caveats that apply to the study as a whole: Higher generation probabilities were observed for clonotypes shared by all four sorted-subset donors than for non-shared clonotypes. Rarefaction of sorted-subset datasets indicated incomplete sequencing despite the large sequencing depth. Roughly 5% of naive CD4, around 3.5% of naive CD8, roughly 2.4% of memory CD4, and approximately 0.39% of memory CD8 clonotypes were shared across four donors. Pairwise subsampling led to the expectation that sequencing depth would affect the degree of clonotype sharing among donors. Because the study included a small number of donors, the genetic and exposure-history diversity represented was limited. Sampling was restricted to blood, and TCR repertoires in tissue are likely to differ from TCR repertoires in blood. Naive subsets generally had larger estimated clonotype richness than memory subsets did.

The specimen was naive CD8+ T cells sorted from blood. Interpreted using the paper, the cell subset or site label stands for: CD45RA+CCR7+. Rearrangement joined TRBV18 to TRBJ2-7, with no confidently assigned D gene. The TCR originated in a man aged 18-30 years in good health. The DNA reads as follows: TGTGCCAGCTCACCTGCCATCTACTACGAGCAGTACTTC. It specifies CASSPAIYYEQYF. This CDR3, with the reference TRBV18 and TRBJ2-7 proteins standing in past its ends, gives the full variable domain NAGVMQNPRHLVRRRGQEARLRCSPMKGHSHVYWYRQLPEEGLKFMVYLQKENIIDESGMPKERFSAEFPKEGPSILRIQQVVRGDSAAYFCASSPAIYYEQYFGPGTRLTVT.